The source of this T cell receptor (beta chain) is a study of CD8 T cells in ankylosing spondylitis. General study results and limits: Blood of patients with ankylosing spondylitis appeared to be characterized by a TCR beta motif of several highly homologous variants. The authors reported significant enrichment of disease-linked clones in matched ankylosing spondylitis synovial fluid.

V lost 2 bases and J lost 5; bases outside the gene matches: 6. The CDR3 runs to 14 residues. From germline, CDR1 is DFQATT and CDR2 SNEGSKA (reference sequence). Generation of TCR beta libraries employed quantitative 5'-RACE incorporating molecular barcodes. Each CDR3 protein is one row after TCRdb ran MiXCR on the 5' RACE reads. The repertoire includes 450,000 or so distinct CDR3 sequences, roughly 27% of them detected once, and 0.89% sits in the top ten. The table lists this clonotype with a few counts. Its antigen is undetermined. This chain joins TRBV20-1 and TRBJ1-5, with 7 bases aligning to TRBD1. This TCR came from a male donor with ankylosing spondylitis. The specimen sequenced was blood, either unsorted or a sorted T cell fraction (not recorded which). The CDR3: CSARPRQGHQPQHF. CDR3 DNA: TGCAGTGCTAGACCGCGACAGGGACATCAGCCCCAGCATTTT.